This T cell receptor beta chain was sequenced in a study of shared clonotypes between healthy human individuals. Study-level results: Sampling covered nothing but blood. Tissue TCR repertoires likely differ from those found in blood.

The germline gives CDR1 SGHAT, CDR2 FQNNGV. Trimming took 5 bases from V and 0 from J; bases not matched to a gene: 4. The CDR3 consists of 14 residues. A note on this clone: Its antigen is unknown.

The data were produced by immunoSEQ multiplex PCR, yet TCRdb's version contains in-frame clones alone and is incomplete. This repertoire shows roughly 2.4 million clones, around 95% found once; its top ten account for roughly 0.13%. The TCR comes from a man aged 18 to 30 in good health. The sample taken for sequencing was naive CD4+ T cells sorted from blood. Sample subset: CD45RA+ positively selected. The chain carries TRBV11-2 and TRBJ2-7; 7 positions match TRBD1. The CDR3 loop reads CASSVGQTSYEQYF. In DNA form, the CDR3 reads TGTGCCAGCAGCGTGGGACAGACCTCCTACGAGCAGTACTTC.